Below, one T cell receptor beta chain is given with its context. The sample comes from a study of PD-L1 blockade in urothelial cancer. Germline CDR1 reads LNHDA; CDR2 reads SQIVND (reference sequence). CDR3 length: 14 residues. Unmatched junction bases numbered 3, after V lost 2 bases and J lost 7 bases. Only in-frame clones appear in the TCRdb table, and some are missing; sequencing was by immunoSEQ multiplex PCR. The profile shows roughly 90,000 clones, approximately 90% of them singletons. The TCR was taken from a man aged 55-75 years with urothelial cancer. The V gene is TRBV19, the J gene TRBJ1-5, with TRBD1 matching over 9 bases. The specimen comprised PBMCs, sampled around atezolizumab (anti-PD-L1) treatment. CDR3 protein: CASSITGGWQPQHF. The CDR3 DNA reads TGTGCCAGTAGTATAACAGGGGGCTGGCAGCCCCAGCATTTT.